A selection of T cell receptor beta chains follows, all from one sample in a study of blood T cell repertoires in COVID-19. Method: immunoSEQ multiplex PCR; TCRdb's copy keeps in-frame clones and lacks some. The sample has roughly 260,000 clones, about 91% seen once. The sample was PBMCs or T cells enriched from blood (not recorded which). The receptors come from a human donor in a cohort exposed to, infected with or recovered from COVID-19 (not recorded which). The donor label of this sample is uncertain. CDR3s include the opening cysteine and the closing phenylalanine or tryptophan. Size values are once, few and many counts, or a class for expanded clones, and some rows have none.

clone_size	j_call	v_call	cdr3_aa
few	TRBJ1-2	TRBV7-2	CASSPNTGGAVSLAF
-	TRBJ1-1	TRBV30	CAWSVLRTEAFF
-	TRBJ1-1	TRBV18	CASSPARYTEAFF
-	TRBJ2-5	TRBV5-4	CASSLSVSKETQYF
-	TRBJ1-5	TRBV24-1	CATRGPGVNQPQHF
-	TRBJ2-7	TRBV9	CASSVAASGAYEQYF
-	TRBJ1-1	TRBV7-9	CASSTSRAVRREAFF
-	TRBJ2-1	TRBV18	CASSPPGGGSSYNEQFF
-	TRBJ1-2	TRBV14	CASSPQTGYGYTF
once	TRBJ2-5	TRBV5-4	CASSFDRGVKTQYF
-	TRBJ1-1	TRBV19	CASIQITGRNEAFF
-	TRBJ2-2	TRBV7-3	CASSLTSAGGNGELFF
-	TRBJ2-5	TRBV12-3/TRBV12-4	CASSLAGRETQYF
-	TRBJ2-3	TRBV19	CASSPDRLARTDTQYF
-	TRBJ1-4	TRBV6-5	CASSFDRVRANEKLFF
-	TRBJ1-1	TRBV29-1	CSVEGVGQGTEAFF
-	TRBJ1-1	TRBV18	CASSPRARTENTEAFF
-	TRBJ2-3	TRBV6-6	CASSPLAASTDTQYF
-	TRBJ1-1	TRBV30	CAWRPTGGNTEAFF
-	TRBJ2-1	TRBV7-9	CASSSKLSSYNEQFF
-	TRBJ2-3	TRBV11-1	CASLAPDSPDTQYF
-	TRBJ1-2	TRBV4-3	CASSQDRGGALSLRYTF
-	TRBJ2-1	TRBV2	CASSKRGLAAYNEQFF
-	TRBJ1-5	TRBV10-2	CASSELGQGNQPQHF
-	TRBJ1-4	TRBV2	CASSPDRGGEKLFF
-	TRBJ1-3	TRBV20-1	CSARRSNTIYF
few	TRBJ1-2	TRBV27	CASSWGRPGQANYGYTF
-	TRBJ1-5	TRBV7-2	CASSYRGNQPQHF
-	TRBJ2-3	TRBV4-1	CASSQSVPSTDTQYF
few	TRBJ1-2	TRBV27	CASSPYPTGGYYGYTF
-	TRBJ1-2	TRBV4-3	CASSQDRGALGYTF
-	TRBJ2-1	TRBV19	CASSIRAGVYNEQFF
-	TRBJ2-7	TRBV4-2	CASSQESRGQGSYEQYF
-	TRBJ2-1	TRBV3-1/TRBV3-2	CASSHTGTIRGNEQFF
-	TRBJ1-1	TRBV6-4	CASSARQGAEAFF
-	TRBJ2-2	TRBV24-1	CATSRDRGQAGELFF
-	TRBJ2-5	TRBV30	CAWSPARGGETQYF
-	TRBJ1-2	TRBV18	CASSPEPGWDGYTF
-	TRBJ2-7	TRBV5-8	CASRIEPGLRIPYEQYF
-	TRBJ2-7	TRBV5-6	CASSYGTGASYEQYF
-	TRBJ1-2	TRBV2	CASSATGFVYGYTF
-	TRBJ1-3	TRBV2	CASRSLTDFSGNTIYF
-	TRBJ1-3	TRBV14	CASSPGGHRNTIYF
-	TRBJ2-7	TRBV30	CAWSHSGGKVEQYF
once	TRBJ1-1	TRBV7-2	CASSFGTRQGQNTEAFF
-	TRBJ1-4	TRBV9	CASSVGRKMDEKLFF
-	TRBJ1-2	TRBV19	CASSPGGPSNYGYTF
-	TRBJ1-1	TRBV25-1	CASSGRASNTEAFF
-	TRBJ2-7	TRBV23-1	CASSHLSVCLAGTSYEQYF
-	TRBJ1-2	TRBV24-1	CATSDFSENYGYTF
-	TRBJ2-2	TRBV11-3	CASRYTGFGVRNTGELFF
-	TRBJ1-2	TRBV30	CAWSGIAEEGDYGYTF
-	TRBJ2-3	TRBV2	CASCRDWATDTQYF
-	TRBJ1-5	TRBV19	CASSYTGGSQPQHF